This record concerns one T cell receptor (beta chain) sequence. This clone was seen only a few times. What this receptor recognizes is not known. No qualities accompany the bases; no much larger clone lies one base away. Cut back by 3 bases and 2 bases, the V and J ends lie 14 bases apart. Spanning cysteine to phenylalanine, the CDR3 consists of 15 amino acids. Only the CDR3 region is kept as DNA, spanning 45 bases read in frame from base 1. The CDR1 and CDR2 encoded by the germline V gene are KGHSH and LQKENI. The record originates from a study of tumor-infiltrating lymphocytes in localized non-small cell lung cancer (TCRdb year 2021). As for the study more broadly: Patients whose samples were collected after neoadjuvant chemotherapy, as well as both smokers and never-smokers and several histologies, were included in the cohort. A total of some 50 patients were included in the paired tumor versus uninvolved lung comparison of immunoSEQ T-cell fraction. Flow cytometry, multiplex immunofluorescence, RNA-seq, exome sequencing and proteomics were applied to the same patients as TCR sequencing, which was one of several integrated assays. From each patient came resected tumor tissue plus uninvolved lung tissue from that same patient, and the uninvolved lung tissue was described as non-adjacent to the tumor. The overall ICON cohort comprised 150 or so surgical patients with localized non-small cell lung cancer whose tumors were resected.

Findings and caveats that apply to the study as a whole: TCRbeta sequencing supported higher T cell infiltration in tumors than in uninvolved lung tissue, consistent with immunofluorescence CD3 counts. Because different assays used different pieces of the same tissue, technical variation could not be distinguished from intratumor heterogeneity. Recurrence-free survival showed no association with tumor T-cell fraction from TCR sequencing (p = 0.61). Assay coverage differed among patients according to how much tissue was available, so only a subset of the cohort had TCR sequencing. TCR-derived T-cell fraction did not differ between the flow cytometry-defined immunotypes IM1 (good prognosis) and IM2 (poor prognosis).

ICON enrollment began in 2016, and the last patient was enrolled in the second half of 2018. From a subcohort of some 76 patients, fresh tumor and matched uninvolved tissue were collected for in-depth immune analyses, including TCR sequencing. TCR sequencing was performed on DNA isolated from bulk tissue, without cell sorting. TCR sequencing with the immunoSEQ assay provided the T-cell fraction in tumor and uninvolved lung tissue. Per the original workflow: In the survival analysis, patients were divided into a high T-cell fraction group (upper tertile) and a low T-cell fraction group (lower two tertiles), and the two groups were compared using a log-rank test. Paired tumor versus uninvolved lung differences in T-cell fraction were tested with a signed-rank test. In its TCRdb copy, this immuneACCESS table keeps in-frame sequences only and misses some clones. Where compared with another copy, unresolved V genes explain less than half of these, and the others have no known cause. The D gene and trimming were derived from the DNA, and the V and J assignments and clone size from that table. In all, the sample holds thousands of clones, and 55% to 85% of those were seen once. Of the sample, 13% to 15% is held by the ten largest clones.

This clonotype was obtained from a human donor with non-small cell lung cancer. The sequenced sample was lung tumor tissue. The rearranged segments are TRBV18 and TRBJ2-7; TRBD1 could be the D gene, as 6 bases match. The CDR3 region: CASSPGARLTYEQYF. The sequenced DNA: TGTGCCAGCTCACCGGGGGCAAGGCTTACCTACGAGCAGTACTTC.